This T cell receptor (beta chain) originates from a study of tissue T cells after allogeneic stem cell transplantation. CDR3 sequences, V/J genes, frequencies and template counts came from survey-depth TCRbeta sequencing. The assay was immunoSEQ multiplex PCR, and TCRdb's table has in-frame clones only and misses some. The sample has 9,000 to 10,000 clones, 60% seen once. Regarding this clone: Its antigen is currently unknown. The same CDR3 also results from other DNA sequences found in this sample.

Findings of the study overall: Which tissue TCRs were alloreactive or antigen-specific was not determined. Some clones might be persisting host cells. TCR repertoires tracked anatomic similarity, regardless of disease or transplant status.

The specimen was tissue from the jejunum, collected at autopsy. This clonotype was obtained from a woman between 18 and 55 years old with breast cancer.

The CDR3 protein is CASSPTGTGYEQYF. Here the CDR3 DNA reads TGTGCCAGCTCACCTACCGGGACAGGGTACGAGCAGTACTTC. The genes are TRBV18 and TRBJ2-7; the match to TRBD1 covers 9 bases. Looked up from germline, CDR1 is KGHSH and CDR2 is LQKENI. V was pared by 3 bases and J by 4 bases, with 4 bases of the junction left unmatched. The length of the CDR3 is 14 residues.